These T cell receptor beta chains were read from a single sample in a study of T cells in localized non-small cell lung cancer. TCRdb's copy holds only in-frame clones and misses some; the assay was immunoSEQ multiplex PCR. The data show tens of thousands of clones, with approximately 84% seen just once and approximately 13% held by the top ten. The sample was peripheral blood, taken before any cancer treatment. These TCRs come from a female donor aged 60 or older with stage I lung adenocarcinoma. Each CDR3 is given with its conserved first and last residue. Fields, in order: clone size, CDR3 length, V gene, CDR3 protein. Size is stated for part of the rows, as once, few or many counts, or as a class when the clone is expanded.

>-|17|TRBV5-1
CASSRFLAGAGANVLTF
>-|15|TRBV11-3
CASSFSQGPTYEQYF
>-|17|TRBV15
CATSRDLPGGANNEQFF
>-|14|TRBV10-3
CAISEGGSSYEQYF
>once|15|TRBV10-3
CAISEGSGTNYGYTF
>few|13|TRBV7-9
CASSKGTGEKLFF
>-|16|TRBV2
CASRSSAGATGETQYF
>-|17|TRBV4-1
CASSQPGKQTSGNTIYF
>-|12|TRBV19
CAVRQGDQPQHF
>-|14|TRBV7-2
CASSLGSSGNTIYF
>-|16|TRBV5-4
CASSLGLGTGGGEQYF
>-|18|TRBV7-2
CASSTTGTSGGPTDTQYF
>-|15|TRBV6-5
CASSYSGGENQPQHF
>-|15|TRBV15
CATSRGGQGKTEAFF
>few|16|TRBV5-6
CASSLYGAAPTNEQFF
>-|13|TRBV4-2
CASSQREADTQYF
>-|16|TRBV9
CASSKIPQGATGELFF
>few|13|TRBV2
CASSPGQGYGYTF
>-|16|TRBV7-9
CASSLGGRGRDTEAFF
>once|13|TRBV29-1
CSVPAGGRNEQYF
>-|14|TRBV5-1
CASSLAGGHTEAFF
>-|16|TRBV7-2
CASSLPGRGGNQPQHF
>-|13|TRBV2
CASSVVFGLEAFF
>-|17|TRBV5-1
CASSVGDRGSGANVLTF
>-|18|TRBV6-1
CASSGTLIIGTGESKLFF
>-|14|TRBV6-5
CASSYVRSGTEAFF
>-|12|TRBV11-3
CASSFSVYEQYF
>-|16|TRBV4-1
CASSQDAVRVEREQYF
>-|14|TRBV7-7
CASSAARGEETQYF
>-|14|TRBV5-4
CASSSAGERETQYF
>-|17|TRBV11-3
CASSYQQTGGAGETQYF
>-|12|TRBV11-2
CASSHGGVEAFF
>-|14|TRBV6-4
CASSPTGGYTEAFF
>-|16|TRBV5-1
CASSLAGTGLSTEAFF
>-|16|TRBV9
CASSTRGGLSDDGYTF
>-|11|TRBV2
CASRAAYEQYF
>-|15|TRBV11-1
CASSLVGTVNTEAFF
>-|14|TRBV5-8
CASRWTGGGQPQHF
>-|14|TRBV6-1
CASSGQGLNTEAFF
>-|14|TRBV19
CASSIWGGDYGYTF
>-|13|TRBV6-6
CASSRTGDDGYTF
>few|18|TRBV7-2
CASSSGLAGGQRQETQYF